The rows below give T cell receptor beta chains drawn from one sample of a study of blood T cell repertoires in COVID-19. Clones were sequenced by immunoSEQ multiplex PCR, and TCRdb holds only the in-frame ones, with some missing. The table lists 220,000 or so clones, around 87% of them singletons. The sequenced sample was PBMCs or T cells enriched from blood (not recorded which). The source is a young man who had been exposed to COVID-19. Both conserved end residues are part of each CDR3. D genes are given only for firm matches. Rows may omit the clone size; those that give it use once, few, many or a size class.

TRBJ1-1,TRBV6-5,.,.,CASSYGAMNTEAFF,TGTGCCAGCAGTTACGGGGCAATGAACACTGAAGCTTTCTTT
TRBJ2-7,TRBV19,.,.,CASSSRITYEQYF,TGTGCCAGTTCTTCGAGGATCACCTACGAGCAGTACTTC
TRBJ1-2,TRBV27,TRBD1,.,CASRTFYTGGAGNGYTF,TGTGCCAGCAGGACATTTTACACAGGGGGCGCTGGAAATGGCTACACCTTC
TRBJ2-7,TRBV14,.,.,CASSQVGTPIYEQYF,TGTGCCAGCAGCCAAGTTGGGACACCGATCTACGAGCAGTACTTC
TRBJ1-1,TRBV27,.,.,CASSYHRANTEAFF,TGTGCCAGCAGTTATCACAGAGCGAACACTGAAGCTTTCTTT
TRBJ1-2,TRBV11-2,TRBD1,.,CASSTYRGRYYGYTF,TGTGCCAGCAGCACCTACAGGGGGAGATACTATGGCTACACCTTC
TRBJ2-5,TRBV18,TRBD2,few,CASSPPGGYETQYF,TGTGCCAGCTCACCACCGGGAGGGTACGAGACCCAGTACTTC
TRBJ2-3,TRBV29-1,TRBD2,.,CSVGPPSGGTDTQYF,TGCAGCGTTGGACCACCTAGCGGGGGCACAGATACGCAGTATTTT
TRBJ1-2,TRBV27,TRBD1,.,CASSLRSPGTGTDTF,TGTGCCAGCAGCCTCAGGAGTCCCGGGACAGGAACAGACACCTTC
TRBJ2-7,TRBV25-1,TRBD1,once,CASTGGGYEQYF,TGTGCCTCTACAGGGGGCGGGTACGAGCAGTACTTC
TRBJ2-1,TRBV7-6,.,.,CASSLVWGDEQFF,TGTGCCAGCAGCTTAGTTTGGGGCGATGAGCAGTTCTTC
TRBJ2-5,TRBV11-2,TRBD1,.,CASRQRVGQTYQETQYF,TGTGCCAGCAGGCAAAGGGTGGGACAGACGTACCAAGAGACCCAGTACTTC
TRBJ1-1,TRBV18,.,.,CASSPPGRTTVTEAFF,TGTGCCAGCTCACCACCGGGGAGGACGACGGTTACTGAAGCTTTCTTT
TRBJ2-2,TRBV27,.,.,CASSLRLFVPNTGELFF,TGTGCCAGCAGTTTAAGACTTTTTGTACCTAACACCGGGGAGCTGTTTTTT
TRBJ2-7,TRBV7-9,.,.,CASSLRGGDYEQYF,TGTGCCAGCAGCTTACGGGGAGGAGACTACGAGCAGTACTTC
TRBJ2-7,TRBV18,.,.,CASSYREYEQYF,TGTGCCAGCTCATACAGAGAATACGAGCAGTACTTC
TRBJ2-7,TRBV19,.,.,CASSPLSSYEQYF,TGTGCCAGTTCCCCCCTCAGCTCCTACGAGCAGTACTTC
TRBJ1-2,TRBV4-2,TRBD1,.,CASSQSQGASYGYTF,TGTGCCAGCAGCCAATCACAGGGGGCAAGCTATGGCTACACCTTC
TRBJ2-7,TRBV11-2,.,.,CASSLADYEQYF,TGTGCCAGCAGCTTGGCCGACTACGAGCAGTACTTC
TRBJ1-3,TRBV7-2,.,once,CASSLDPAAGNTIYF,TGTGCCAGCAGCTTAGATCCGGCGGCGGGAAACACCATATATTTT
TRBJ2-5,TRBV9,.,.,CASSVVPNPSETQYF,TGTGCCAGCAGCGTAGTTCCTAATCCGTCAGAGACCCAGTACTTC
TRBJ2-3,TRBV13,.,.,CASSSTTDIYTQYF,TGTGCCAGCAGCTCGACGACCGACATTTATACGCAGTATTTT
TRBJ2-7,TRBV30,.,once,CAWSSGQRSYEQYF,TGTGCCTGGAGCTCAGGACAGAGGTCCTACGAGCAGTACTTC
TRBJ1-6,TRBV6-6,.,once,CASSSSSSYNSPLHF,TGTGCCAGCAGTTCGTCCAGCTCCTATAATTCACCCCTCCACTTT
TRBJ1-5,TRBV2,.,.,CASSPDRTSNQPQHF,TGTGCCAGCAGCCCCGACAGAACTAGCAATCAGCCCCAGCATTTT
TRBJ1-1,TRBV29-1,.,.,CSVNVKGGTEAFF,TGCAGCGTTAACGTGAAAGGGGGCACTGAAGCTTTCTTT
TRBJ1-1,TRBV4-2,.,.,CASRARNTEAFF,TGTGCCAGCAGGGCTAGGAACACTGAAGCTTTCTTT
TRBJ2-2,TRBV4-1,.,.,CASSQGVTGELFF,TGCGCCAGCAGCCAAGGAGTAACCGGGGAGCTGTTTTTT
TRBJ1-1,TRBV7-2,.,.,CASVGTRLNTEAFF,TGTGCCAGCGTGGGGACAAGATTGAACACTGAAGCTTTCTTT
TRBJ2-2,TRBV7-2,.,.,CASSLLADGELFF,TGTGCCAGCAGCTTATTAGCCGACGGGGAGCTGTTTTTT
TRBJ1-2,TRBV18,.,.,CASSYDTNYGYTF,TGTGCCAGCTCATACGACACGAACTATGGCTACACCTTC
TRBJ2-5,TRBV6-6,.,.,CASAGGREGTQYF,TGTGCCAGTGCAGGGGGCAGGGAGGGGACCCAGTACTTC
TRBJ1-6,TRBV28,TRBD1,.,CASSLWEDRGISYNSPLHF,TGTGCCAGCAGTTTATGGGAGGACAGGGGGATCTCCTATAATTCACCCCTCCACTTT